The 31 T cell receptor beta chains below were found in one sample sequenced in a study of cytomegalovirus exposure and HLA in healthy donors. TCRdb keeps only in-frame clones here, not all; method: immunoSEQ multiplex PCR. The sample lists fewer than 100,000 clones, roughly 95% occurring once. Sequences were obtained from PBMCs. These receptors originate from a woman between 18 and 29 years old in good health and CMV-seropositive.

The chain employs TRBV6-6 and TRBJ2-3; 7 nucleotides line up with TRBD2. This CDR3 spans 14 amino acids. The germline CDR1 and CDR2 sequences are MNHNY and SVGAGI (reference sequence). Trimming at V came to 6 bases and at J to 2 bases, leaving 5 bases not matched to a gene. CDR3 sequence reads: CASRPGGDTDTQYF. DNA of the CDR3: TGTGCCAGCAGACCTGGGGGGGACACAGATACGCAGTATTTT.

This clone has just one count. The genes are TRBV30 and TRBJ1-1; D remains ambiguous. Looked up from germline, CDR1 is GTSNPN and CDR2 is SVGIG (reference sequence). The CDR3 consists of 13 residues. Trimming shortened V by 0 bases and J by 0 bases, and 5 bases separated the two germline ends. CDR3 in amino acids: CAWSVTLNTEAFF. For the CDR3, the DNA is TGTGCCTGGAGTGTAACTTTGAACACTGAAGCTTTCTTT. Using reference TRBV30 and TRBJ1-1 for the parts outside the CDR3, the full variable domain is SQTIHQWPATLVQPVGSPLSLECTVEGTSNPNLYWYRQAAGRGLQLLFYSVGIGQISSEVPQNLSASRPQDRQFILSSKKLLLSDSGFYLCAWSVTLNTEAFFGQGTRLTVV.

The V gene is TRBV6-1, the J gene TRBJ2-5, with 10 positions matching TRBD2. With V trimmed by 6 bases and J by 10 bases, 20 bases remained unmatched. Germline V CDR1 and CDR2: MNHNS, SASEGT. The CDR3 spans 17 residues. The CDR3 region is CASSERVGTSGTTRQYF. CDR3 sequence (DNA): TGTGCCAGCAGCGAAAGGGTCGGAACTAGCGGGACCACACGCCAGTACTTC.

The CDR3 DNA follows: TGTGCCAGCAGCCAACAGCAGGGCCAGTACTTC. Protein product: CASSQQQGQYF. The J gene is TRBJ2-5, the V gene TRBV7-2; tentatively, D is TRBD1 (5 bases). From germline, CDR1 is SGHTA and CDR2 FQGNSA. The V and J ends lost 5 bases and 10 bases respectively, with 11 bases between them. The CDR3 length is 11 residues.

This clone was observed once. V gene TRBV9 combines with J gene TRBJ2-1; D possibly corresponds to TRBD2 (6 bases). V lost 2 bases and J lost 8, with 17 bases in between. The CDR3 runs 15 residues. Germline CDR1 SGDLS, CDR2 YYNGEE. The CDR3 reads CASSVEGRSIDEQFF. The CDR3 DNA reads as TGTGCCAGCAGCGTGGAGGGTCGGAGTATCGATGAGCAGTTCTTC.

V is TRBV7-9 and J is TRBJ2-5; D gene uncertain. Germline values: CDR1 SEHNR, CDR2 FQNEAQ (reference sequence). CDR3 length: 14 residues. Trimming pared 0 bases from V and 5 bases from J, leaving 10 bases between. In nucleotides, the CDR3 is TGTGCCAGCAGCTTAGCTAGGTCCGGGGAGACCCAGTACTTC. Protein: CASSLARSGETQYF.

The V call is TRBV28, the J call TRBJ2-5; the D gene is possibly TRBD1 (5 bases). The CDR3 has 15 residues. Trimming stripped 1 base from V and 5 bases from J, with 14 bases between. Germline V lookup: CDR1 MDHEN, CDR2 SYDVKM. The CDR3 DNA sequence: TGTGCCAGCAGTTTATCCGGACACCCCCCCGAGACCCAGTACTTC. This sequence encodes CASSLSGHPPETQYF.

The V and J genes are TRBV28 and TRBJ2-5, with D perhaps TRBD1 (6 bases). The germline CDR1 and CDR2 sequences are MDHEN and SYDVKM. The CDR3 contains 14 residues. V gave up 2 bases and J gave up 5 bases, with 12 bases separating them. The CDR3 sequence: CASSLEQGYETQYF. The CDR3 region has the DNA TGTGCCAGCAGTTTAGAACAGGGTTATGAGACCCAGTACTTC. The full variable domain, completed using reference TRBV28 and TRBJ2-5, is DVKVTQSSRYLVKRTGEKVFLECVQDMDHENMFWYRQDPGLGLRLIYFSYDVKMKEKGDIPEGYSVSREKKERFSLILESASTNQTSMYLCASSLEQGYETQYFGPGTRLLVL.

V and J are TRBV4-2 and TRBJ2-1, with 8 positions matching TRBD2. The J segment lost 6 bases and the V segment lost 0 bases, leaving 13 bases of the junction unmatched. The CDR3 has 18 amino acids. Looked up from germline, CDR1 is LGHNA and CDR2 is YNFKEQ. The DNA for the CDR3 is TGTGCCAGCAGCCAAGATTACGGAACGGGAGGGATAGGCAATGAGCAGTTCTTC. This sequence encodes CASSQDYGTGGIGNEQFF.

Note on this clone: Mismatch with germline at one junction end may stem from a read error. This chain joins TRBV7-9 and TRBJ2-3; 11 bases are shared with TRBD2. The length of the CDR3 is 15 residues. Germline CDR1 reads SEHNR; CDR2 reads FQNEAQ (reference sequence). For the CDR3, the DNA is TGTGCCAGCAGCGTAGCGGGGGGGTTCACAGATACGCAGTATTTT. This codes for CASSVAGGFTDTQYF.

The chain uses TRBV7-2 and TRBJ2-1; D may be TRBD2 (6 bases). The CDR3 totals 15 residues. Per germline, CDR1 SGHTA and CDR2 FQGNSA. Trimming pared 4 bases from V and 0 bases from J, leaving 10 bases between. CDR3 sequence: CASSSGLYSYNEQFF. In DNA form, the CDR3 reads TGTGCCAGCAGCTCGGGACTCTACTCCTACAATGAGCAGTTCTTC. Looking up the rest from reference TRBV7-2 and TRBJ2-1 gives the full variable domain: GAGVSQSPSNKVTEKGKDVELRCDPISGHTALYWYRQSLGQGLEFLIYFQGNSAPDKSGLPSDRFSAERTGGSVSTLTIQRTQQEDSAVYLCASSSGLYSYNEQFFGPGTRLTVL.

In nucleotides, the CDR3 is TGCGCCAGCAGCTTGGACGTCACTAACACTGAAGCTTTCTTT. This gives the protein CASSLDVTNTEAFF. The J gene is TRBJ1-1, the V gene TRBV5-1, with unresolved D. The V gene's germline CDR1 is SGHRS and CDR2 YFSETQ. V lost 0 bases and J 2 bases, leaving 8 bases between the germline ends. The CDR3 sequence is 14 residues long.

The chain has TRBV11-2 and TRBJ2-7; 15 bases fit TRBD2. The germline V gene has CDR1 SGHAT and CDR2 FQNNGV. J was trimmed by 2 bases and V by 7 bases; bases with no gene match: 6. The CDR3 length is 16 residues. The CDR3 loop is CASTRRTSGGAYEQYF. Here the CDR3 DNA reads TGTGCCAGCACCCGAAGGACTAGCGGGGGGGCCTACGAGCAGTACTTC.

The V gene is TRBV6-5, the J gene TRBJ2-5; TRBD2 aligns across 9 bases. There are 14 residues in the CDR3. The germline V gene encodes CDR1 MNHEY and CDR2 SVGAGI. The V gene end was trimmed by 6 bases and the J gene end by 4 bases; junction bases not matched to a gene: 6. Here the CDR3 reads CASRLTAGGETQYF. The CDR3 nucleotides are TGTGCCAGCAGATTGACAGCGGGGGGAGAGACCCAGTACTTC.

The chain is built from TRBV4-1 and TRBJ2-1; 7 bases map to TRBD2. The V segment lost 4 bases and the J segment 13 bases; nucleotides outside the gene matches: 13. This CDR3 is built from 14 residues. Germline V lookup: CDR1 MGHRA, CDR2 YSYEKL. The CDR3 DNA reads TGCGCCAGCAGCCGAAGAAGGCTAGCGGAAACACAGTTCTTC. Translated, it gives CASSRRRLAETQFF.

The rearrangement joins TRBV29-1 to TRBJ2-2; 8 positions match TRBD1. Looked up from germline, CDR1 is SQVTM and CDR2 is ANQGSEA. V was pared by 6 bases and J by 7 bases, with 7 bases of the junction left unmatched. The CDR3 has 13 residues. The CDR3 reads CSVHQGAGGELFF. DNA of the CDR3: TGCAGCGTACACCAGGGGGCGGGCGGGGAGCTGTTTTTT.

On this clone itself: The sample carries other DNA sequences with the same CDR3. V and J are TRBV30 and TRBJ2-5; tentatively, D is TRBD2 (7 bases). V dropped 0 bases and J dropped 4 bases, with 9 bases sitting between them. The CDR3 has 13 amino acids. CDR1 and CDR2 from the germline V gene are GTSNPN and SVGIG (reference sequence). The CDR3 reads CAWSVRGGETQYF. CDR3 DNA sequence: TGTGCCTGGAGTGTGAGGGGGGGAGAGACCCAGTACTTC.

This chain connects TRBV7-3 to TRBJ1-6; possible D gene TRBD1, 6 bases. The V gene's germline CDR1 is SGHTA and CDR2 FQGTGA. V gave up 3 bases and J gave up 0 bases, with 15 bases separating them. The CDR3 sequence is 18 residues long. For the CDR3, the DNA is TGTGCCAGCAGCTTGCGGGGGGGCTCCAGCTCCTATAATTCACCCCTCCACTTT. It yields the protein CASSLRGGSSSYNSPLHF. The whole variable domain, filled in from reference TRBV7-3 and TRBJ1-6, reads GAGVSQTPSNKVTEKGKYVELRCDPISGHTALYWYRQSLGQGPEFLIYFQGTGAADDSGLPNDRFFAVRPEGSVSTLKIQRTERGDSAVYLCASSLRGGSSSYNSPLHFGNGTRLTVT.

CDR3 residues: CSVGQSAPGYTF. The CDR3, as DNA: TGCAGCGTGGGACAGTCAGCGCCGGGCTACACCTTC. The chain uses TRBV29-1 and TRBJ1-2; 7 bases match TRBD1. J lost 8 bases, V lost 6 bases, and 9 bases had no gene match. Germline loops: CDR1 SQVTM, CDR2 ANQGSEA. The CDR3 runs 12 residues.

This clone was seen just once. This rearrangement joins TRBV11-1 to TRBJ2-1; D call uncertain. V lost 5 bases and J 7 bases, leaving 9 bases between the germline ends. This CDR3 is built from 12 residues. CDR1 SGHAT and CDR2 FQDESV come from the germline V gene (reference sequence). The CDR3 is CASSRRRNEQFF. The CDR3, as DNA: TGTGCCAGCAGCCGCCGGCGGAATGAGCAGTTCTTC.

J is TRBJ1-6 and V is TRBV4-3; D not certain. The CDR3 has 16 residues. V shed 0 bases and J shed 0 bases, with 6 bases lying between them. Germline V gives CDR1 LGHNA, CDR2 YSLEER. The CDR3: CASSQEFGSYNSPLHF. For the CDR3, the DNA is TGCGCCAGCAGCCAAGAATTCGGCTCCTATAATTCACCCCTCCACTTT.

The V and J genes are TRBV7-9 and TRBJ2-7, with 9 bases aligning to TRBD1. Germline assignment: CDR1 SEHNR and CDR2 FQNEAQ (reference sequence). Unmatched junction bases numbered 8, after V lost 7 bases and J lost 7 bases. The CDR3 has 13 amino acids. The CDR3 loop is CASTGQGMGEQYF. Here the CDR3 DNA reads TGTGCCAGCACGGGACAGGGTATGGGGGAGCAGTACTTC.

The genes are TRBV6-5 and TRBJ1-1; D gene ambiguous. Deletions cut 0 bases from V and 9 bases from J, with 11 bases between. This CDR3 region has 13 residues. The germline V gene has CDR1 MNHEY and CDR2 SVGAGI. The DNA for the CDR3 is TGTGCCAGCAGTTACTCAAGGGAGCAGCAAGCTTTCTTT. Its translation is CASSYSREQQAFF.

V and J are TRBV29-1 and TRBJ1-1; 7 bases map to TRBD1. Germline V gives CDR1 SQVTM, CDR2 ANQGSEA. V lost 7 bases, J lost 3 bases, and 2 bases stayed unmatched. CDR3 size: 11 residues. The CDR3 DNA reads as TGCAGCGGTCAGGGGGACACTGAAGCTTTCTTT. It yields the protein CSGQGDTEAFF.

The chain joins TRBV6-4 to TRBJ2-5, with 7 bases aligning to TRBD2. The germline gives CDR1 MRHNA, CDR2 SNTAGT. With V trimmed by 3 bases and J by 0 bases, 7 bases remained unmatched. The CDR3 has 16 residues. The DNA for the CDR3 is TGTGCCAGCAGTGAAGGGAGGGTTGCCCACCAAGAGACCCAGTACTTC. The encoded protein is CASSEGRVAHQETQYF.

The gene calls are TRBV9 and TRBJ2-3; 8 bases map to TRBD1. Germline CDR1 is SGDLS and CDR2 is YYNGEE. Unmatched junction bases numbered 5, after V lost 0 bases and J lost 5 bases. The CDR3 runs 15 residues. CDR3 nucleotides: TGTGCCAGCAGCGTAGATCAGGGGGCCTTAGATACGCAGTATTTT. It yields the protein CASSVDQGALDTQYF.

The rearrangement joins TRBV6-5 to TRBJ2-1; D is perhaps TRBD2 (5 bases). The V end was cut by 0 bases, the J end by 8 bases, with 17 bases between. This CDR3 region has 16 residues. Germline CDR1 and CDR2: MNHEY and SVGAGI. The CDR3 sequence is CASSYSHLAFNDEQFF. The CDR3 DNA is TGTGCCAGCAGTTACTCGCACCTAGCCTTCAACGATGAGCAGTTCTTC.

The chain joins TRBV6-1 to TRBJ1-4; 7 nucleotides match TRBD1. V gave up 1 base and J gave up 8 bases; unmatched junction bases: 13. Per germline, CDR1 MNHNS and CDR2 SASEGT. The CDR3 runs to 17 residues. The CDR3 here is CASSEVSGSRGSEKLFF. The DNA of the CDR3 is TGTGCCAGCAGTGAAGTATCGGGGTCCAGGGGGAGCGAAAAACTGTTTTTT.

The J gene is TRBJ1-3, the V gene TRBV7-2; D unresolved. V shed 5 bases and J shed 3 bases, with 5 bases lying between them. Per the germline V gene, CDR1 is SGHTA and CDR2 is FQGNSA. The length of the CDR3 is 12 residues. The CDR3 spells CASSLYGNTIYF. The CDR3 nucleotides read TGTGCCAGCAGCCTTTATGGAAACACCATATATTTT. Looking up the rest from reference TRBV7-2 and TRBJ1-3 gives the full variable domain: GAGVSQSPSNKVTEKGKDVELRCDPISGHTALYWYRQSLGQGLEFLIYFQGNSAPDKSGLPSDRFSAERTGGSVSTLTIQRTQQEDSAVYLCASSLYGNTIYFGEGSWLTVV.

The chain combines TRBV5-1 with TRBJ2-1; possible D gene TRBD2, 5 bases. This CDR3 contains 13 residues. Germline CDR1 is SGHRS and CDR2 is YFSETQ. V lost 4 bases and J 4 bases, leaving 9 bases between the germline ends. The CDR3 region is CASSILGYNEQFF. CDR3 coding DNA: TGCGCCAGCAGCATACTAGGGTACAATGAGCAGTTCTTC.

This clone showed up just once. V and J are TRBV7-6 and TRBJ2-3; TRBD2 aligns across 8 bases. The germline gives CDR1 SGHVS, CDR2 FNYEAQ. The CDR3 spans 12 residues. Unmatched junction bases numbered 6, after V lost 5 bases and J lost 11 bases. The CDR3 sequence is CASSTPGGRQYF. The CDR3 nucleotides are TGTGCCAGCAGCACGCCGGGGGGGAGGCAGTATTTT.